Below are 17 T cell receptor beta chains sequenced from a single sample in a study of blood T cell repertoires in COVID-19. The table came from immunoSEQ multiplex PCR; TCRdb's copy has only in-frame clones and leaves some out. The sample comprises 350,000 to 400,000 clones, nearly 90% of which are singletons, and around 6.3% rests with the top ten. Sequencing was carried out using peripheral blood. The receptor source for this set is a man younger than 30 with active or convalescent COVID-19.

The CDR3 loop reads CASSYRLLAFF. CDR3 nucleotides: TGTGCCAGCAGTTACCGTTTACTCGCTTTCTTT. The gene calls are TRBV6-2 or TRBV6-3 and TRBJ1-1; D is unclear. The CDR3 covers 11 residues. V was pared by 2 bases and J by 11 bases, with 9 bases between. The germline V gene has CDR1 MNHEY and CDR2 SVGEGT.

The chain carries TRBV28 and TRBJ1-2, with 8 nucleotides matching TRBD1. The V and J ends lost 10 bases and 7 bases, in that order; junction bases with no gene match: 8. The CDR3 extends over 12 amino acids. CDR1 and CDR2 (germline): MDHEN, SYDVKM. CDR3 protein: CATQGARGGYTF. The CDR3, as DNA: TGTGCCACCCAGGGGGCGCGGGGTGGCTACACCTTC.

This chain connects TRBV11-3 to TRBJ2-2; 8 nucleotides align to TRBD1. The germline gives CDR1 SGHNT, CDR2 YENEEA. CDR3 length: 16 residues. With 2 bases clipped from V and 6 bases from J, the junction kept 8 bases outside the gene matches. The CDR3 bases are TGTGCCAGCAGCTTAACCAGGGGGCGGTTCGCCGGGGAGCTGTTTTTT. Protein sequence: CASSLTRGRFAGELFF.

This chain connects TRBV28 to TRBJ1-2, with unresolved D. Trimming removed 11 bases from V and 6 bases from J, with 19 bases in between. The CDR3 totals 13 residues. The germline V gene has CDR1 MDHEN and CDR2 SYDVKM. The CDR3 sequence is CAASKGGFDGYTF. The DNA for the CDR3 is TGTGCCGCCTCGAAGGGAGGGTTCGATGGCTACACCTTC.

The chain links TRBV7-3 to TRBJ2-3; 11 nucleotides line up with TRBD1. J lost 4 bases, V lost 5 bases, and 5 bases had no gene match. Germline V lookup: CDR1 SGHTA, CDR2 FQGTGA. This CDR3 contains 15 residues. The CDR3 spells CASSLRTGGPDTQYF. CDR3 bases: TGTGCCAGCAGCCTAAGGACAGGGGGCCCAGATACGCAGTATTTT.

CDR3 nucleotide sequence: TGTGCCAGCAGCCAATTCCCGGGACAGGGGGCTGAAGCTTTCTTT. Amino acids: CASSQFPGQGAEAFF. The chain carries TRBV3-1 (or the pseudogene TRBV3-2) and TRBJ1-1; the match to TRBD1 covers 11 bases. The CDR3 sequence is 15 residues long. CDR1 is LGHDT, CDR2 YNNKEL, per germline (reference sequence). V dropped 2 bases and J dropped 6; count of bases not matched to a gene: 5.

The chain couples TRBV4-3 to TRBJ2-3; 8 positions match TRBD2. This CDR3 region has 16 residues. Trimming took 0 bases from V and 0 from J; bases not matched to a gene: 2. CDR1 is LGHNA, CDR2 YSLEER, per germline. The CDR3 nucleotides are TGCGCCAGCAGCCAAGATACGGGGGGGAGCACAGATACGCAGTATTTT. It translates to CASSQDTGGSTDTQYF.

CDR3 sequence: CASTPIQGLTPLHF. CDR3 coding DNA: TGCGCCAGCACCCCGATACAGGGGCTTACACCCCTCCACTTT. This chain connects TRBV5-1 to TRBJ1-6, with TRBD1 matching over 7 bases. Per the germline V gene, CDR1 is SGHRS and CDR2 is YFSETQ. The V and J ends lost 6 bases and 11 bases, in that order; junction bases with no gene match: 11. The CDR3 has 14 residues.

J is TRBJ2-3 and V is TRBV6-6, with TRBD1 identical over 7 bases. The length of the CDR3 is 15 residues. The germline CDR1 and CDR2 sequences are MNHNY and SVGAGI (reference sequence). V lost 6 bases, J lost 4 bases, and 10 bases stayed unmatched. The CDR3 protein is CASRLSSGGADTQYF. The DNA for the CDR3 is TGTGCCAGCAGGTTATCCTCAGGGGGTGCAGATACGCAGTATTTT.

The chain uses TRBV10-3 and TRBJ2-1; D gene uncertain. The CDR3 runs to 12 residues. CDR1 and CDR2 from the germline V gene are ENHRY and SYGVKD. Trimming removed 3 bases at V and 4 bases at J, with 4 bases between. The CDR3 DNA reads TGTGCCATCAGTGATTCTTACAATGAGCAGTTCTTC. This gives the protein CAISDSYNEQFF.

This chain links TRBV7-2 with TRBJ2-6; D is unclear. The V end was cut by 1 base, the J end by 1 base, with 5 bases between. This CDR3 has 15 residues. Germline values: CDR1 SGHTA, CDR2 FQGNSA. The CDR3 region is CASSLDMSGANVLTF. The DNA for the CDR3 is TGTGCCAGCAGCTTAGATATGTCTGGGGCCAACGTCCTGACTTTC.

The J gene is TRBJ1-6, the V gene TRBV7-3; D not resolved. The germline V gene has CDR1 SGHTA and CDR2 FQGTGA. V was pared by 5 bases and J by 9 bases, with 14 bases between. The CDR3 extends over 14 amino acids. The CDR3: CASSDGDRGSPLHF. CDR3 sequence (DNA): TGTGCCAGCAGCGATGGAGATCGGGGTTCACCCCTCCACTTT.

In its sample, this clone was seen a few times. The CDR3 here is CASSETWTDTYEQYF. The CDR3 nucleotides are TGTGCCAGCAGTGAAACATGGACTGATACCTACGAGCAGTACTTC. The chain employs TRBV28 and TRBJ2-7; tentatively, D is TRBD2 (5 bases). Trimming removed 5 bases at V and 2 bases at J, with 16 bases between. Germline V lookup: CDR1 MDHEN, CDR2 SYDVKM. This CDR3 has 15 amino acids.

The rearrangement uses TRBV14 and TRBJ1-6; TRBD1 is a possible D gene (6 bases). This CDR3 is built from 16 residues. Per the germline V gene, CDR1 is SGHDN and CDR2 is FVKESK. The V end was cut by 0 bases, the J end by 4 bases, with 10 bases between. CDR3 in amino acids: CASSQDGQGYNSPLHF. In nucleotides, the CDR3 is TGTGCCAGCAGCCAAGACGGGCAGGGGTATAATTCACCCCTCCACTTT.

The V gene is TRBV19, the J gene TRBJ2-2, with D perhaps TRBD2 (6 bases). CDR3 length equals 14 residues. In germline, CDR1 is LNHDA, CDR2 SQIVND (reference sequence). With 1 base removed from V and 6 bases from J, the gap between germline ends came to 9 bases. The DNA of the CDR3 is TGTGCCAGTAGTATAGTTCCGGGGGCCGGGGAGCTGTTTTTT. Amino acids: CASSIVPGAGELFF.

This sequence joins TRBV5-1 and TRBJ1-1; unclear D gene. Germline CDR1 SGHRS, CDR2 YFSETQ. Trimming removed 0 bases from V and 2 bases from J, with 5 bases in between. This CDR3 contains 13 residues. This CDR3 reads CASSLGENTEAFF. The CDR3 coding sequence is TGCGCCAGCAGCTTGGGAGAAAACACTGAAGCTTTCTTT.

This chain connects TRBV6-5 to TRBJ2-3; 7 bases agree with TRBD2. V lost 8 bases, J lost 5 bases, and 13 bases stayed unmatched. Germline V gene sequence: CDR1 MNHEY, CDR2 SVGAGI. This CDR3 spans 15 amino acids. The CDR3 loop reads CASQQASSGKDTQYF. The DNA of the CDR3 is TGTGCCAGCCAACAAGCTTCTAGCGGCAAAGATACGCAGTATTTT.